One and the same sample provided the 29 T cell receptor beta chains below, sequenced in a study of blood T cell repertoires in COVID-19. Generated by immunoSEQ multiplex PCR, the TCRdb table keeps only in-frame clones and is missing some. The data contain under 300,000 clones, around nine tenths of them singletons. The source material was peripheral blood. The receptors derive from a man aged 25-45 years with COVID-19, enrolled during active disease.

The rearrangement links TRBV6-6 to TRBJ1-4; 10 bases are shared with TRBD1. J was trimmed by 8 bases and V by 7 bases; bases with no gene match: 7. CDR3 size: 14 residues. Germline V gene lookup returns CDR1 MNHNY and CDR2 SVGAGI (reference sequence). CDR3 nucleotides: TGTGCCAGCAAAAGGGACAGGGGATTAGAAAAACTGTTTTTT. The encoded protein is CASKRDRGLEKLFF.

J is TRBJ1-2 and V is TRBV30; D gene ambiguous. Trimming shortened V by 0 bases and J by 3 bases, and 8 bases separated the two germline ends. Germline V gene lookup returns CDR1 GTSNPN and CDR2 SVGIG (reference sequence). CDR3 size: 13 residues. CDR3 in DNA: TGTGCCTGGAGTGTCGAAGCGCACTATGGCTACACCTTC. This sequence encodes CAWSVEAHYGYTF.

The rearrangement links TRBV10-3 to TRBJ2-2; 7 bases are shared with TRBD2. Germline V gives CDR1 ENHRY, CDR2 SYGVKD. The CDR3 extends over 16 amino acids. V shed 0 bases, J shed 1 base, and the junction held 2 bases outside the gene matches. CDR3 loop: CAISESGGVNTGELFF. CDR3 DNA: TGTGCCATCAGTGAGTCTGGGGGGGTGAACACCGGGGAGCTGTTTTTT.

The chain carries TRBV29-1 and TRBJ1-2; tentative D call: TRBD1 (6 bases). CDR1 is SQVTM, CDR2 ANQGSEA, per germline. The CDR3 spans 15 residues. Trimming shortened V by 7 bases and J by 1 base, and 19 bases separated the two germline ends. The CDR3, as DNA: TGCAGCGCCCGGGGGGGGCAGGGATATAACTATGGCTACACCTTC. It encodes CSARGGQGYNYGYTF.

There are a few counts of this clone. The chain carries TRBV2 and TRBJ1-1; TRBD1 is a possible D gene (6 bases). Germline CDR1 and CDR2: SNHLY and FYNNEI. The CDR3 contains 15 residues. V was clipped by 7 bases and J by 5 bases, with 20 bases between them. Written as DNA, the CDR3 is TGTGCCAGCACCGCAATACAGGGTGGGGAAACTGAAGCTTTCTTT. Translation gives CASTAIQGGETEAFF.

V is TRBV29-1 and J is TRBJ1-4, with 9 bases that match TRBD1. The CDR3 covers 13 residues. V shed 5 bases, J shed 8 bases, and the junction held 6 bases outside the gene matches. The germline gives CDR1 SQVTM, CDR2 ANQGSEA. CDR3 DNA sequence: TGCAGCGTTCGGACAGGGGTTAAGGAAAAACTGTTTTTT. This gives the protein CSVRTGVKEKLFF.

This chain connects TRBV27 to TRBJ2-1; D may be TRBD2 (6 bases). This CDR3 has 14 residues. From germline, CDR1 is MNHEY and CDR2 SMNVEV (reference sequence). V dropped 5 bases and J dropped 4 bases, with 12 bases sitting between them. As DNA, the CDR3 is TGTGCCAGCAGTAAGGCTAGCGAATACAATGAGCAGTTCTTC. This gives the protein CASSKASEYNEQFF.

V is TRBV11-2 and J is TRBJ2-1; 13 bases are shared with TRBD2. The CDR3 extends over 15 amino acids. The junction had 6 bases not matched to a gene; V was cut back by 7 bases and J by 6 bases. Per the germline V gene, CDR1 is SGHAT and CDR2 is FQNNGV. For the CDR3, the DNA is TGTGCCAGCACCCGACTAGCGGGGGGTATCAATGAGCAGTTCTTC. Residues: CASTRLAGGINEQFF.

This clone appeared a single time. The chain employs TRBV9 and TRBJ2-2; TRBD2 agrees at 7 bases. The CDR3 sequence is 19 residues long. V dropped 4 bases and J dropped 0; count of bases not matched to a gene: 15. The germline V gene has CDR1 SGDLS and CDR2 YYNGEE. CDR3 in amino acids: CASSPRPLGGSSNTGELFF. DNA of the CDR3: TGTGCCAGCAGCCCCCGACCCCTCGGGGGGTCTTCGAACACCGGGGAGCTGTTTTTT.

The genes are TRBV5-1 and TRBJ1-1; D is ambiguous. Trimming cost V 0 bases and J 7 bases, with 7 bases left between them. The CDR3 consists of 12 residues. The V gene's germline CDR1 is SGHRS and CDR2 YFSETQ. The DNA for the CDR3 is TGCGCCAGCAGCTTGGGGGCGAGTGAAGCTTTCTTT. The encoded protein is CASSLGASEAFF.

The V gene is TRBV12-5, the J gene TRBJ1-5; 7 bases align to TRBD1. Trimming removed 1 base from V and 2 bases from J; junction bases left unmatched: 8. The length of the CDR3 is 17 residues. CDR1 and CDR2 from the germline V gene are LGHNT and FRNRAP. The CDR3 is CASGLARDSLGNQPQHF. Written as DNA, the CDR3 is TGTGCTAGTGGTTTGGCCAGGGACAGTTTGGGCAATCAGCCCCAGCATTTT.

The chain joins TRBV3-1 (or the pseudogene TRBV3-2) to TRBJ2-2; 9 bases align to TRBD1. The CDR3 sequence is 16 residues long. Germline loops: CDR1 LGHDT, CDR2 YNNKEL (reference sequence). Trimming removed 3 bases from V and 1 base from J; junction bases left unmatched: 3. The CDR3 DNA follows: TGTGCCAGCAGCCAGGGACAGGGATGGAACACCGGGGAGCTGTTTTTT. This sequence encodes CASSQGQGWNTGELFF.

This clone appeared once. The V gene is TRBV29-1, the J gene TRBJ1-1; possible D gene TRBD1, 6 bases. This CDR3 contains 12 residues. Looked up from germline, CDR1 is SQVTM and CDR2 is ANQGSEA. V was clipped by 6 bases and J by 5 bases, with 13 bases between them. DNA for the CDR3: TGCAGCGTACGGGACCAGGGGACTGAAGCTTTCTTT. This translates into CSVRDQGTEAFF.

For the CDR3, the DNA is TGTGCCAGCTCGAGCTCGGGACAGGGGAACAATTCACCCCTCCACTTT. Its translation: CASSSSGQGNNSPLHF. This chain joins TRBV18 and TRBJ1-6, with 10 bases matching TRBD1. This CDR3 is built from 16 residues. Germline CDR1 and CDR2: KGHSH and LQKENI. With V trimmed by 6 bases and J by 7 bases, 9 bases remained unmatched.

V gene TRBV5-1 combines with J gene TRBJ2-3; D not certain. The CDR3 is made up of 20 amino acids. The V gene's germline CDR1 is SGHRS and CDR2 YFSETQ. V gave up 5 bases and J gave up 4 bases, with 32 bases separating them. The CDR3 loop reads CASRHEHPAHRYAGPDTQYF. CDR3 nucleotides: TGCGCCAGCAGGCATGAACATCCGGCCCACAGATACGCAGGCCCAGATACGCAGTATTTT.

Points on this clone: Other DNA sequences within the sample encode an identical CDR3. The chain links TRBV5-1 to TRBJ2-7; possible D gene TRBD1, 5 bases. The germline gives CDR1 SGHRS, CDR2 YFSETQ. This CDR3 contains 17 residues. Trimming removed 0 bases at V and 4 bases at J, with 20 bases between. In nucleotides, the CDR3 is TGCGCCAGCAGCTTGGCCCGAGACAGATGGATAGCTTACGAGCAGTACTTC. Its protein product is CASSLARDRWIAYEQYF.

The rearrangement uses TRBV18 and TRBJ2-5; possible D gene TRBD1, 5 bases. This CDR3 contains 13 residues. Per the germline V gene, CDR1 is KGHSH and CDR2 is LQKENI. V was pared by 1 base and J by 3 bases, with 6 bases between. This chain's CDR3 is CASSPQTEETQYF. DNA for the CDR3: TGTGCCAGCTCACCACAGACAGAAGAGACCCAGTACTTC.

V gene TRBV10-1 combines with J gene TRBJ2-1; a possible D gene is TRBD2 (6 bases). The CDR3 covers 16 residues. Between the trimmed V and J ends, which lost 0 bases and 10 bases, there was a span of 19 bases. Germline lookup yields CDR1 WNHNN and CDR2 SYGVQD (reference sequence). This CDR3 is CASSESGGDREGEQFF. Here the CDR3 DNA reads TGCGCCAGCAGTGAGTCGGGGGGTGACCGCGAAGGAGAGCAGTTCTTC.

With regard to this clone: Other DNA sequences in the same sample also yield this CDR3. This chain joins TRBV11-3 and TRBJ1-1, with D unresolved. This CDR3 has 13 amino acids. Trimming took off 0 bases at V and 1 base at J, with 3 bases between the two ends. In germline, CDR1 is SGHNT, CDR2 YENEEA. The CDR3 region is CASSLDRNTEAFF. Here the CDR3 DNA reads TGTGCCAGCAGCTTAGACAGGAACACTGAAGCTTTCTTT.

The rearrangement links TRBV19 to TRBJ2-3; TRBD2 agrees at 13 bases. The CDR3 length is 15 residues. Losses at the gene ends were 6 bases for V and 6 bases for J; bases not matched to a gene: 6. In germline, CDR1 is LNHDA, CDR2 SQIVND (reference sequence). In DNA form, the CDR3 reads TGTGCCAGTAGCCCACTAGCGGGGGGGCCGGATACGCAGTATTTT. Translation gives CASSPLAGGPDTQYF.

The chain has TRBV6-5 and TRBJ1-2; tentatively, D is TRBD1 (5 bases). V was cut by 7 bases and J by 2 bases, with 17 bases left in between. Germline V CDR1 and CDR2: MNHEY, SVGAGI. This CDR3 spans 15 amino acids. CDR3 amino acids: CASIKTVQSNYGYTF. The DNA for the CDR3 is TGTGCCAGCATAAAGACAGTTCAGTCGAACTATGGCTACACCTTC.

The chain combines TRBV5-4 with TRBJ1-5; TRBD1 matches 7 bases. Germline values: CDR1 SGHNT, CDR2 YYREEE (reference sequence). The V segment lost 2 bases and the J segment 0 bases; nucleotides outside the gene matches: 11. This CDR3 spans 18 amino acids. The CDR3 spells CASSFDRELPYSNQPQHF. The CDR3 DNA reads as TGTGCCAGCAGCTTTGACAGGGAACTGCCTTATAGCAATCAGCCCCAGCATTTT.

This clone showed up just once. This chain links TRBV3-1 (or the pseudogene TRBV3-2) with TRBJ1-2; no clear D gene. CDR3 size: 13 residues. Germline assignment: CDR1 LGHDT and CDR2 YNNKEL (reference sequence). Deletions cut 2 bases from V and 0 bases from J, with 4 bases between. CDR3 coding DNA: TGTGCCAGCAGCCAATCCACTAACTATGGCTACACCTTC. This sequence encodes CASSQSTNYGYTF.

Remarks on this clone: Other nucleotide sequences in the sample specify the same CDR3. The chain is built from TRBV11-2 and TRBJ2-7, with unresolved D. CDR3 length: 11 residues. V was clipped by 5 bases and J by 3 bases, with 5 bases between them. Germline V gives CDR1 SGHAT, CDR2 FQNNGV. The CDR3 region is CASSPRYEQYF. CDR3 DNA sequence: TGTGCCAGCAGCCCCCGCTACGAGCAGTACTTC.

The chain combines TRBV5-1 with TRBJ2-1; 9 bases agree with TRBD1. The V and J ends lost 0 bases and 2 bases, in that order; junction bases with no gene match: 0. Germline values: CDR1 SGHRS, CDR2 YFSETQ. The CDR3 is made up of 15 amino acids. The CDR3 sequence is CASSLGTGAYNEQFF. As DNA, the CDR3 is TGCGCCAGCAGCTTGGGGACAGGGGCCTACAATGAGCAGTTCTTC.

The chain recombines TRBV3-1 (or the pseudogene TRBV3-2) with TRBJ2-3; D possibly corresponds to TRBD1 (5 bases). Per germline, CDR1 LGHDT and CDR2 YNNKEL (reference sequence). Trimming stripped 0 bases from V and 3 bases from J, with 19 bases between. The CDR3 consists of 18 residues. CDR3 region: CASSQDLGAGRSTDTQYF. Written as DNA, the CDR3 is TGTGCCAGCAGCCAAGATCTAGGGGCAGGTCGTTCGACAGATACGCAGTATTTT.

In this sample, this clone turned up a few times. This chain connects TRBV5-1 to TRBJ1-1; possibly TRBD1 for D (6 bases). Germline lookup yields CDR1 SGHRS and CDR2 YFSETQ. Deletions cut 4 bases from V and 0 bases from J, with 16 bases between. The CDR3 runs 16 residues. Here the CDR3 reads CASSTGTSSLNTEAFF. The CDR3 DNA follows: TGCGCCAGCAGCACCGGGACAAGTTCCTTGAACACTGAAGCTTTCTTT.

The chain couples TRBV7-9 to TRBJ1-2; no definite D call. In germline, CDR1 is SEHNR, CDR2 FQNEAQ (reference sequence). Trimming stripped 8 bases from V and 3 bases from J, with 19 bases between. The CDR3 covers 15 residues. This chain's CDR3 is CASSRQRLIDYGYTF. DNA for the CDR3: TGTGCCAGCTCCAGACAAAGGTTAATTGACTATGGCTACACCTTC.

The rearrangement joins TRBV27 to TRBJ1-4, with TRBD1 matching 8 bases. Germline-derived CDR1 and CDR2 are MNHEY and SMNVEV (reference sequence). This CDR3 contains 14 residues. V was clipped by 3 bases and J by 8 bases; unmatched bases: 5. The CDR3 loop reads CASSFQGAPEKLFF. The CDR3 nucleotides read TGTGCCAGCAGTTTCCAGGGGGCACCAGAAAAACTGTTTTTT.